This TCR beta chain was captured by sequencing in a study of blood T cell repertoires in COVID-19. At the level of the study: Acute-phase and convalescent COVID-19 samples originated in the United States, Italy and Spain. PBMCs, B-cell-depleted T cells, or T cells provided the cDNA or gDNA that made up the material.

V was clipped by 3 bases and J by 5 bases, with 5 bases between them. There are 11 residues in the CDR3. The germline V gene has CDR1 LGHDT and CDR2 YNNKEL (reference sequence). Source study methods: By means of reference gene primer amplification, nucleated cell counts were estimated. TCRdb keeps only in-frame clones here, not all; method: immunoSEQ multiplex PCR. For V, J and clone size, that table is used; D and trimming come from the DNA. Among fewer than 150,000 clones listed, more than 70% were seen once. This sequence originates from a man over 45 with active or convalescent COVID-19. Input material: peripheral blood. The chain is built from TRBV3-1 (or the pseudogene TRBV3-2) and TRBJ2-7; D might be TRBD2 (5 bases). CDR3 sequence reads: CASSHGDEQYF. The CDR3 DNA follows: TGTGCCAGCAGCCACGGGGACGAGCAGTACTTC.